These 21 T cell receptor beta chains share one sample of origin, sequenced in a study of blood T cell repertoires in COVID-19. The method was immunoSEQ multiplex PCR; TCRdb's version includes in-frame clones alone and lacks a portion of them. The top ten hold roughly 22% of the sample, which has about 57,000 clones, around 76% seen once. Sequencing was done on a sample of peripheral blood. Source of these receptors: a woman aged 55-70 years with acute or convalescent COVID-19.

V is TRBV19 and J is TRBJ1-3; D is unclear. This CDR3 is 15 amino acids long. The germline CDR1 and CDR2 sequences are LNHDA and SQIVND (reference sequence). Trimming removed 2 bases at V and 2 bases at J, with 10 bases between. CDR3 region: CASSITGNPGNTIYF. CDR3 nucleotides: TGTGCCAGTAGTATAACCGGGAACCCTGGAAACACCATATATTTT.

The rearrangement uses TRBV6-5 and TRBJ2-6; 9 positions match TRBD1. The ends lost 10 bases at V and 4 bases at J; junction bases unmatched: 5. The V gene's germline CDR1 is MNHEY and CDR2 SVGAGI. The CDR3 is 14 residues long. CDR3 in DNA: TGTGCCACGTACAGGGGGCACGGGGCCAACGTCCTGACTTTC. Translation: CATYRGHGANVLTF.

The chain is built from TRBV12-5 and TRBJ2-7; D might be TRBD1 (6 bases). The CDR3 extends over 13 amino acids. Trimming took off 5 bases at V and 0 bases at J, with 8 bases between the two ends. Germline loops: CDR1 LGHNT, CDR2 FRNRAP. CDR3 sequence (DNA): TGTGCTAGTGGTATGGACAGCTCCTACGAGCAGTACTTC. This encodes CASGMDSSYEQYF.

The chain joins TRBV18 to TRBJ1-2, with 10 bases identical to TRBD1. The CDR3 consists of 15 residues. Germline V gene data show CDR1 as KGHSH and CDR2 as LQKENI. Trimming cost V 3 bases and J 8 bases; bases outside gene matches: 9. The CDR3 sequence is CASSPARDRGEGYTF. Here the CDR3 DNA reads TGTGCCAGCTCACCCGCCAGGGACAGGGGTGAGGGCTACACCTTC.

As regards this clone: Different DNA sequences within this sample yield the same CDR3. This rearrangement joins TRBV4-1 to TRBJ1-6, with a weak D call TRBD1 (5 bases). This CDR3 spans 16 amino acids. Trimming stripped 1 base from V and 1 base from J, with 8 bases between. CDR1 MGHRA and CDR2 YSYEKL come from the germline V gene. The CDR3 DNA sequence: TGCGCCAGCAGCCAAGTCAGGGATTCCTATAATTCACCCCTCCACTTT. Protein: CASSQVRDSYNSPLHF.

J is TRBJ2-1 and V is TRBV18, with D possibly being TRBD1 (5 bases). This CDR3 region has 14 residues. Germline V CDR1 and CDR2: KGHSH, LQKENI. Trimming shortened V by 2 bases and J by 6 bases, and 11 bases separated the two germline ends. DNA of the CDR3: TGTGCCAGCTCACCAGAAGTAGGGGCCAATGAGCAGTTCTTC. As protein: CASSPEVGANEQFF.

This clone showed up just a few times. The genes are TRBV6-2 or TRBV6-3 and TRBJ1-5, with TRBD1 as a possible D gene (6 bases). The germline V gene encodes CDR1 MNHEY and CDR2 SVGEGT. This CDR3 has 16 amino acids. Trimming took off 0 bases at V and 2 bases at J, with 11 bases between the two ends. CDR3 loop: CASSYSTGAGNQPQHF. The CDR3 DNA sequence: TGTGCCAGCAGTTACTCGACAGGAGCGGGCAATCAGCCCCAGCATTTT.

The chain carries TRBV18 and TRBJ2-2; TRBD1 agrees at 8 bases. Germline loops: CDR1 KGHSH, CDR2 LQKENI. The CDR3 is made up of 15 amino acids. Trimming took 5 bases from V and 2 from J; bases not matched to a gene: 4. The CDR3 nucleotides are TGTGCCAGCTCAAGTGACAGGGGAAACACCGGGGAGCTGTTTTTT. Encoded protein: CASSSDRGNTGELFF.

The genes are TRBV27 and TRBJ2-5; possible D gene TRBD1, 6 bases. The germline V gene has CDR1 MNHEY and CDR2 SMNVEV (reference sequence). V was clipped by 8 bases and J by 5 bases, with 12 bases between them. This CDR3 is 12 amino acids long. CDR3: CASRGQSETQYF. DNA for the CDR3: TGTGCCAGCCGTGGACAGAGCGAGACCCAGTACTTC.

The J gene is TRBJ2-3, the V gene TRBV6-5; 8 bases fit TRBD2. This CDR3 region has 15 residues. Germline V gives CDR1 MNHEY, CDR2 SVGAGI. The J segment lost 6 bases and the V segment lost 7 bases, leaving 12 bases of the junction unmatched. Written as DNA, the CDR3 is TGTGCCAGCACCCGCCAGCGGGGGTCCATGGATACGCAGTATTTT. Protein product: CASTRQRGSMDTQYF.

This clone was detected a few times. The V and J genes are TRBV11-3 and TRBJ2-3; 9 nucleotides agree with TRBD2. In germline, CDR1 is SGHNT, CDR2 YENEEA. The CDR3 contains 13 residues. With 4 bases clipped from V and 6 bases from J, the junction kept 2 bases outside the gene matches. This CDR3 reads CASSSLAGDTQYF. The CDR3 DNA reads TGTGCCAGCAGCTCCCTAGCGGGGGATACGCAGTATTTT.

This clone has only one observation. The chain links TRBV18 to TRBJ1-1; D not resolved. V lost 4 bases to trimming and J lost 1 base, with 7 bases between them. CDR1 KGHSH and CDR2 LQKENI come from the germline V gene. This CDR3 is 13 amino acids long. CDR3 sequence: CASSREGNTEAFF. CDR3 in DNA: TGTGCCAGCTCACGTGAGGGGAACACTGAAGCTTTCTTT. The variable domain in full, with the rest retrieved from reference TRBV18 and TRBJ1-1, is NAGVMQNPRHLVRRRGQEARLRCSPMKGHSHVYWYRQLPEEGLKFMVYLQKENIIDESGMPKERFSAEFPKEGPSILRIQQVVRGDSAAYFCASSREGNTEAFFGQGTRLTVV.

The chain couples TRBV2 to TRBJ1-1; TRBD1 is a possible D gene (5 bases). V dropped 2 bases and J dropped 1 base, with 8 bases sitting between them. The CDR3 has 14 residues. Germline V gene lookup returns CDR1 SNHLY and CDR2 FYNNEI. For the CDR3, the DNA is TGTGCCAGCAGTGAAATCACAGGGAACACTGAAGCTTTCTTT. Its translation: CASSEITGNTEAFF.

CDR3 residues: CASSSGDLGQETQYF. The CDR3 DNA sequence: TGCGCCAGCAGCTCGGGAGACCTTGGCCAAGAGACCCAGTACTTC. This rearrangement joins TRBV5-1 to TRBJ2-5, with D possibly being TRBD2 (6 bases). V was trimmed by 3 bases and J by 1 base, leaving 13 bases between them. The CDR3 loop spans 15 amino acids. Germline loops: CDR1 SGHRS, CDR2 YFSETQ.

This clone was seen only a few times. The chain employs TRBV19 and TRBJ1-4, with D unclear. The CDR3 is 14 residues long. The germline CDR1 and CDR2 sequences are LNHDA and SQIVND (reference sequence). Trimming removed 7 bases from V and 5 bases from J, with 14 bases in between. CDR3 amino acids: CASNNGALNEKLFF. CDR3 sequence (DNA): TGTGCCAGTAACAATGGAGCCCTAAATGAAAAACTGTTTTTT.

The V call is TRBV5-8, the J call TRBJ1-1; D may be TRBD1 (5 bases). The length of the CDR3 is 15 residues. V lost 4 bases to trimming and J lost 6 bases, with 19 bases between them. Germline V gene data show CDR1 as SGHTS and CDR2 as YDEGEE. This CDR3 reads CASSLPGRGGPEAFF. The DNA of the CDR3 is TGTGCCAGCAGCCTCCCCGGGAGGGGTGGGCCTGAAGCTTTCTTT.

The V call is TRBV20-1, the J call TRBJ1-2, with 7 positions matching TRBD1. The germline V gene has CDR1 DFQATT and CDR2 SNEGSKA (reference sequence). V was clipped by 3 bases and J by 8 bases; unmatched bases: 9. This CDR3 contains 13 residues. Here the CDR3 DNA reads TGCAGTGCTAGTAACGACAGGGTAGACGGCTACACCTTC. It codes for CSASNDRVDGYTF.

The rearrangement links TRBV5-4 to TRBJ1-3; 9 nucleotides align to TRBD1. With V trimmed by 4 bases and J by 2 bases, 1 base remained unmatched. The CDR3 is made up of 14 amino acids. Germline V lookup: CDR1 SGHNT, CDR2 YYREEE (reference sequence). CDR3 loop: CASSNRGPGNTIYF. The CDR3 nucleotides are TGTGCCAGCAGCAACAGGGGGCCTGGAAACACCATATATTTT.

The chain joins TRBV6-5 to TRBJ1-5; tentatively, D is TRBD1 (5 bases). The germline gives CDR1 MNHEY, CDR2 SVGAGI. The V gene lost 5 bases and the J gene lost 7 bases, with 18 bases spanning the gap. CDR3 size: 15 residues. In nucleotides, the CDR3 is TGTGCCAGCAGTACCGTCGGGGGTTCCGGGCAGCCCCAGCATTTT. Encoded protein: CASSTVGGSGQPQHF.

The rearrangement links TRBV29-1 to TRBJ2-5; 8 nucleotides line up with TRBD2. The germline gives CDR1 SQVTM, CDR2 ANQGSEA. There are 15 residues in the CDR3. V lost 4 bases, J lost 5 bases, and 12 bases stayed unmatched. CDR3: CSVGTSGGARETQYF. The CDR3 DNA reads TGCAGCGTTGGAACTAGCGGTGGAGCAAGGGAGACCCAGTACTTC.

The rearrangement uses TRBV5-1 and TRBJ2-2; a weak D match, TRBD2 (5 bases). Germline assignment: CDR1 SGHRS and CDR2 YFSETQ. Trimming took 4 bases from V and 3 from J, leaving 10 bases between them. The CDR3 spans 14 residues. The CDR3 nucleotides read TGCGCCAGCAGCACGACTATTCACACCGGGGAGCTGTTTTTT. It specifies CASSTTIHTGELFF.